One and the same sample provided the 13 T cell receptor beta chains below, sequenced in a study of blood T cells in healthy people across ages. It was with a sample-barcoded 5' primer and a J-beta primer mix that a second PCR of roughly 6 to 11 cycles was run. TCRdb called the 5' RACE reads again in MiXCR, with one record for every CDR3 protein. The sample records about 1.4 million distinct CDR3 sequences, approximately 60% being singletons. What was sequenced was blood. The receptors shown here come from a man younger than 35 in good health.

The CDR3 coding sequence is TGTGCCAGCAGTTGGGGACGGAAATCAACTAATGAAAAACTGTTTTTT. This translates into CASSWGRKSTNEKLFF. The chain employs TRBV6-6 and TRBJ1-4, with D possibly matching TRBD1 (5 bases). Trimming removed 4 bases from V and 0 bases from J, with 12 bases in between. CDR3 size: 16 residues. CDR1 is MNHNY, CDR2 SVGAGI, per germline (reference sequence).

This chain uses TRBV27 with TRBJ1-2; tentative D call: TRBD1 (5 bases). Trimming removed 11 bases at V and 2 bases at J, with 15 bases between. CDR3 length equals 13 residues. The germline gives CDR1 MNHEY, CDR2 SMNVEV (reference sequence). The CDR3 region is CASVGTANYGYTF. The CDR3 nucleotides read TGTGCCTCCGTGGGGACGGCCAACTATGGCTACACCTTC.

The chain has TRBV10-3 and TRBJ2-2; D may be TRBD2 (6 bases). Germline V gene sequence: CDR1 ENHRY, CDR2 SYGVKD. CDR3 size: 16 residues. V gave up 3 bases and J gave up 0 bases, with 11 bases separating them. The CDR3 coding sequence is TGTGCCATCAGTGATGCCGGGACTGCGAACACCGGGGAGCTGTTTTTT. It translates to CAISDAGTANTGELFF.

This clonotype has a handful of counts. The rearrangement links TRBV7-9 to TRBJ2-2; D call uncertain. This CDR3 spans 15 amino acids. V lost 5 bases to trimming and J lost 2 bases, with 12 bases between them. CDR1 and CDR2 from the germline V gene are SEHNR and FQNEAQ (reference sequence). CDR3 sequence reads: CASSHGRINTGELFF. In nucleotides, the CDR3 is TGTGCCAGCAGCCACGGACGGATTAACACCGGGGAGCTGTTTTTT.

The table lists this clonotype with a few counts. The J gene is TRBJ1-2, the V gene TRBV6-6; perhaps TRBD1 as D (5 bases). The CDR3 loop spans 13 amino acids. Germline CDR1 is MNHNY and CDR2 is SVGAGI (reference sequence). V gave up 8 bases and J gave up 6 bases, with 16 bases separating them. CDR3 in amino acids: CASDPRRGDGYTF. The CDR3 DNA is TGTGCCAGCGACCCACGACGGGGCGATGGCTACACCTTC.

Turning to this clonotype: Being one base from a much bigger clone, this may be a read error. The chain couples TRBV6-2 or TRBV6-3 to TRBJ2-7; unclear D gene. Germline CDR1 is MNHEY and CDR2 is SVGEGT. The CDR3 sequence is 12 residues long. CDR3 in amino acids: CTSSYSTYEQYF. The CDR3 coding sequence is TGTACCAGCAGTTACTCGACCTACGAGCAGTACTTC.

The chain uses TRBV9 and TRBJ2-3; D could derive from TRBD1 or TRBD2 (6 bases each). The CDR3 is 18 amino acids. Germline V gene sequence: CDR1 SGDLS, CDR2 YYNGEE. Trimming took 0 bases from V and 1 from J, leaving 18 bases between them. CDR3 loop: CASSVGRGSPPGTDTQYF. The CDR3 DNA reads as TGTGCCAGCAGCGTAGGGAGGGGGTCACCTCCAGGCACAGATACGCAGTATTTT.

This rearrangement joins TRBV18 to TRBJ2-5, with TRBD2 matching over 11 bases. Germline V CDR1 and CDR2: KGHSH, LQKENI. V gave up 2 bases and J gave up 4 bases; unmatched junction bases: 9. The CDR3 has 17 amino acids. The CDR3 region is CASSPFASGGLGETQYF. CDR3 in DNA: TGTGCCAGCTCACCATTCGCTAGCGGGGGGCTCGGAGAGACCCAGTACTTC.

V is TRBV11-2 and J is TRBJ2-3; no clear D. CDR3 length: 16 residues. V was cut by 7 bases and J by 0 bases, with 17 bases left in between. In germline, CDR1 is SGHAT, CDR2 FQNNGV. CDR3 region: CASTTQASPSTDTQYF. CDR3 in DNA: TGTGCCAGCACTACCCAGGCCAGTCCCAGCACAGATACGCAGTATTTT.

This clonotype was observed a handful of times. The chain uses TRBV7-8 and TRBJ2-7; D remains unclear. The V end lost 0 bases, the J end lost 3 bases, and 9 bases lay between the germline ends. The CDR3 length is 14 residues. Germline CDR1 and CDR2: SGHVS and FQNEAQ. This CDR3 is CASSLARTGYEQYF. The CDR3 DNA reads TGTGCCAGCAGCTTAGCCAGGACGGGCTACGAGCAGTACTTC.

This chain joins TRBV15 and TRBJ2-5; a weak D match, TRBD2 (6 bases). Germline lookup yields CDR1 LNHNV and CDR2 YYDKDF (reference sequence). The CDR3 sequence is 15 residues long. Trimming left V 0 bases short and J 5 bases short, with 13 bases between. This CDR3 is CATSRDMAGRETQYF. CDR3 DNA sequence: TGTGCCACCAGCAGAGATATGGCGGGGCGGGAGACCCAGTACTTC.

The V and J genes are TRBV27 and TRBJ1-6; TRBD1 is a possible D gene (5 bases). Per germline, CDR1 MNHEY and CDR2 SMNVEV (reference sequence). V lost 8 bases and J lost 7, with 15 bases in between. The CDR3 is 14 residues long. The CDR3 region has the DNA TGTGCCAGCGGTTATAGACAGTCCAATTCACCCCTCCACTTT. As protein: CASGYRQSNSPLHF.

This sequence joins TRBV11-2 and TRBJ2-1; D possibly corresponds to TRBD2 (6 bases). Between the trimmed V and J ends, which lost 3 bases and 1 base, there was a span of 10 bases. Germline V gene lookup returns CDR1 SGHAT and CDR2 FQNNGV. The CDR3 contains 15 residues. CDR3 amino acids: CASSFRLVSYNEQFF. In nucleotides, the CDR3 is TGTGCCAGCAGCTTCCGACTAGTTTCCTACAATGAGCAGTTCTTC.